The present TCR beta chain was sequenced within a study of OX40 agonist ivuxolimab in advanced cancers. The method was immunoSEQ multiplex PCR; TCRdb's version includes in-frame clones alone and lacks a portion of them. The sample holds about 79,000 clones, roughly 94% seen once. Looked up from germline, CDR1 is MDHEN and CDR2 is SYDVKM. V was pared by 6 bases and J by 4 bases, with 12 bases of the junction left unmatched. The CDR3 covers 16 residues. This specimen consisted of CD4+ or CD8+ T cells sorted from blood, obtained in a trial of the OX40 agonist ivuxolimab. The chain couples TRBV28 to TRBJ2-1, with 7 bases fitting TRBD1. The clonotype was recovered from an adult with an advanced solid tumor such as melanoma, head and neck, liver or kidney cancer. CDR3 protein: CASRRTRQGPYNEQFF. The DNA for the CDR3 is TGTGCCAGCAGACGAACTAGACAGGGCCCTTACAATGAGCAGTTCTTC.